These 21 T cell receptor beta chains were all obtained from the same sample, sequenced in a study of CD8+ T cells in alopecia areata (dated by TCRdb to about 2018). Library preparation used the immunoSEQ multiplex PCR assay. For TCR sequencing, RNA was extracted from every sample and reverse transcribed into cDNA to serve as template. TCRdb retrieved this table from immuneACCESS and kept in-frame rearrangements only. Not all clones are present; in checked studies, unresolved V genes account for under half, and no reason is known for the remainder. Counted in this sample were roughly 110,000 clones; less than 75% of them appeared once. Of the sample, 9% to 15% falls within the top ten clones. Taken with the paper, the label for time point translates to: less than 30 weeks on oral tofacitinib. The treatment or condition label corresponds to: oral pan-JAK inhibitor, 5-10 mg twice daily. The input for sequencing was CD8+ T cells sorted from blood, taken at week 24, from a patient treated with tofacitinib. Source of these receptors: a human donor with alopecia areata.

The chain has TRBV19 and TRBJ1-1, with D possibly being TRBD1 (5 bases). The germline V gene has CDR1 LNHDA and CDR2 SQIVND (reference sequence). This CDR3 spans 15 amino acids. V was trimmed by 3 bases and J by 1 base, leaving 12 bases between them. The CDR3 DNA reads TGTGCCAGTAGTATCGAGGGGTACACGAACACTGAAGCTTTCTTT. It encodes CASSIEGYTNTEAFF.

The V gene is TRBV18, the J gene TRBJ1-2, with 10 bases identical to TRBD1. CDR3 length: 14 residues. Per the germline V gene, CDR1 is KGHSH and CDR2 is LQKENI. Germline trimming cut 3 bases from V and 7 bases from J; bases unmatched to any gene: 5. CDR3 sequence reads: CASSPRQGASGYTF. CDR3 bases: TGTGCCAGCTCACCCCGACAGGGGGCCTCTGGCTACACCTTC.

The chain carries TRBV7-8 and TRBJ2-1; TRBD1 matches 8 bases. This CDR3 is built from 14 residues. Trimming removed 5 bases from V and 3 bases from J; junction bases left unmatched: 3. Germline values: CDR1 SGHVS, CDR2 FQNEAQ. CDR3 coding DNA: TGTGCCAGCAGCCGACAGGGGCGCTACAATGAGCAGTTCTTC. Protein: CASSRQGRYNEQFF.

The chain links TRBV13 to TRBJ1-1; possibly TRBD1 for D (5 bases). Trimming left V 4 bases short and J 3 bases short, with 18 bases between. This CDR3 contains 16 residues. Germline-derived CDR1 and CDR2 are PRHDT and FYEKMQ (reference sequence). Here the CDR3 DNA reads TGTGCCAGCAGCTACACGGGGGTGGAGAGGGACACTGAAGCTTTCTTT. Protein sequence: CASSYTGVERDTEAFF.

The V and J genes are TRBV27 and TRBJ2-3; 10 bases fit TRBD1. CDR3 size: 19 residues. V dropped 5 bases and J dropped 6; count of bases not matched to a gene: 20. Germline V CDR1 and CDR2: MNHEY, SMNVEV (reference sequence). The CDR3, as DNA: TGTGCCAGCAGTATCAAGTCGGGACAGGGGCAACTCTCCTACGATACGCAGTATTTT. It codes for CASSIKSGQGQLSYDTQYF.

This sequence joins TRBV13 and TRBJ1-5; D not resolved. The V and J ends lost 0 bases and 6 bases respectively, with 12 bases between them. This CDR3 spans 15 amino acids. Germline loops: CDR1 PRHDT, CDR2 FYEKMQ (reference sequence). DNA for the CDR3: TGTGCCAGCAGCTTAGGCCTGGGTCCCGGTCAGCCCCAGCATTTT. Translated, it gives CASSLGLGPGQPQHF.

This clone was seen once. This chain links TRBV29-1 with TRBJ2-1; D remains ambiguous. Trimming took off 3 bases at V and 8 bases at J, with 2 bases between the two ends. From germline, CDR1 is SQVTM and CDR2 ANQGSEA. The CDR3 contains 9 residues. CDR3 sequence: CSVEDEQFF. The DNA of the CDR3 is TGCAGCGTTGAGGATGAGCAGTTCTTC.

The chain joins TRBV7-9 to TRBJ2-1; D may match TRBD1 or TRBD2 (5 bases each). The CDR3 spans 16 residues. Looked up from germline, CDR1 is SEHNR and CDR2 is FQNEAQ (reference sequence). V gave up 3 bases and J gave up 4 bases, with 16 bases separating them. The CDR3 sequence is CASSFSAGTEYNEQFF. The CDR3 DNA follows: TGTGCCAGCAGCTTCAGCGCCGGGACCGAGTACAATGAGCAGTTCTTC. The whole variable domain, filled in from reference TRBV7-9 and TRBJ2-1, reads DTGVSQNPRHKITKRGQNVTFRCDPISEHNRLYWYRQTLGQGPEFLTYFQNEAQLEKSRLLSDRFSAERPKGSFSTLEIQRTEQGDSAMYLCASSFSAGTEYNEQFFGPGTRLTVL.

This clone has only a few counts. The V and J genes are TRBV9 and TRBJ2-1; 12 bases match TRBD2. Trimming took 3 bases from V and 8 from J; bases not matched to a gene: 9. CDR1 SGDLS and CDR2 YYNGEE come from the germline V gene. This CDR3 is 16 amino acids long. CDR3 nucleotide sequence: TGTGCCAGCAGCGCCTGGACTAGCGGGGTAGTGGATGAGCAGTTCTTC. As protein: CASSAWTSGVVDEQFF.

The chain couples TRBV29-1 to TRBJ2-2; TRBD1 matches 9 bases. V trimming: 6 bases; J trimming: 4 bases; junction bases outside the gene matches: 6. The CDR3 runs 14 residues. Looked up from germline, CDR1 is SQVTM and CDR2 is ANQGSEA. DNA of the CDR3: TGCAGCGTCACCGGGACAGGGCTCACCGGGGAGCTGTTTTTT. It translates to CSVTGTGLTGELFF.

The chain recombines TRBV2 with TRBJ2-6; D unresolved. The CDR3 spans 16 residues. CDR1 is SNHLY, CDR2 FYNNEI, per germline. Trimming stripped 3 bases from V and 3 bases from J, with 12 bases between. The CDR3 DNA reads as TGTGCCAGCAGTGAGGGGATCCAAGGTGGGGCCAACGTCCTGACTTTC. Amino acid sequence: CASSEGIQGGANVLTF. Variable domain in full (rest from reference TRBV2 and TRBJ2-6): EPEVTQTPSHQVTQMGQEVILRCVPISNHLYFYWYRQILGQKVEFLVSFYNNEISEKSEIFDDQFSVERPDGSNFTLKIRSTKLEDSAMYFCASSEGIQGGANVLTFGAGSRLTVL.

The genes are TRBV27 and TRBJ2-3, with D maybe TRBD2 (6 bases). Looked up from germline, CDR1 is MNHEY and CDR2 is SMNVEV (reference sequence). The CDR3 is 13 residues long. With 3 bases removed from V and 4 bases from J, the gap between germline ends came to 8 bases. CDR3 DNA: TGTGCCAGCAGTTTTACGGGAGCAGATACGCAGTATTTT. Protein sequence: CASSFTGADTQYF.

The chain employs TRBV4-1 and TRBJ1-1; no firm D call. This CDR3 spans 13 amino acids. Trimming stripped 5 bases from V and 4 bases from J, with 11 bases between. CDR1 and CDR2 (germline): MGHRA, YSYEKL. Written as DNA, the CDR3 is TGCGCCAGCAGCGAAAGAGCGACCACTGAAGCTTTCTTT. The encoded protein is CASSERATTEAFF.

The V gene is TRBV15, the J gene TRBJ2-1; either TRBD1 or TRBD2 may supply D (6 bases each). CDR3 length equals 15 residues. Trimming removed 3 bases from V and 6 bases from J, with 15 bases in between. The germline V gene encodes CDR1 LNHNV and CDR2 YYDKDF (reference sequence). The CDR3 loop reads CATSRSGGSGNEQFF. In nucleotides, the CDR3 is TGTGCCACCAGCAGGTCCGGGGGCTCCGGCAATGAGCAGTTCTTC.

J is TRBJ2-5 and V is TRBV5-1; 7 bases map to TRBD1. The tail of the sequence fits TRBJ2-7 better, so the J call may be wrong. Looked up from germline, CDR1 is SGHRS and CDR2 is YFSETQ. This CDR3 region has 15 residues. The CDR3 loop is CASSLTGTDVYEQYF. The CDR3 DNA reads TGCGCCAGCAGCTTAACCGGGACAGACGTTTACGAGCAGTACTTC.

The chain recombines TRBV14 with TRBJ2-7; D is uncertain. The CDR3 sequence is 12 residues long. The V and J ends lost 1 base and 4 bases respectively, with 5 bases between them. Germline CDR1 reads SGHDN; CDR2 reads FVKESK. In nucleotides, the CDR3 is TGTGCCAGCAGCCAAGTTCAGTACGAGCAGTACTTC. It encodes CASSQVQYEQYF.

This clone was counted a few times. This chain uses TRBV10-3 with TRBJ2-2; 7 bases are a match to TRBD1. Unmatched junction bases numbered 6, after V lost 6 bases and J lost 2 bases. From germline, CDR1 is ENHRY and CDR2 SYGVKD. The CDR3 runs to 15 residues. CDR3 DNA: TGTGCCATCAGACGACAGGGACAAAACACCGGGGAGCTGTTTTTT. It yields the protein CAIRRQGQNTGELFF.

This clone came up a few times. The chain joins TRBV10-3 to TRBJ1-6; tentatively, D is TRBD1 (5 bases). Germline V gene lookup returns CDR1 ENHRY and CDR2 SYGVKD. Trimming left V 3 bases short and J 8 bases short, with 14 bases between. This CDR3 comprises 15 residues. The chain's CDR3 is CAISDRGGVDSPLHF. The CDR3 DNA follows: TGTGCCATCAGTGACCGGGGAGGGGTAGATTCACCCCTCCACTTT.

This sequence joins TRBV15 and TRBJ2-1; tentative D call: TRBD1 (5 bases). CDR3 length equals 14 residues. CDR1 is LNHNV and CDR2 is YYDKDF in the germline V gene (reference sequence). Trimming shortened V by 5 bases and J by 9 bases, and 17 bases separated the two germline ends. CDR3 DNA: TGTGCCACCAGCGACCGGTTTTCAGGGTTTGAGCAGTTCTTC. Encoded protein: CATSDRFSGFEQFF.

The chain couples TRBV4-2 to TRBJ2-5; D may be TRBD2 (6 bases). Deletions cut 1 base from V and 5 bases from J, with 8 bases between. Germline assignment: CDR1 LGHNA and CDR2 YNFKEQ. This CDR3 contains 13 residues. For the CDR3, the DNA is TGTGCCAGCAGCCAAGGACTAGTTGAGACCCAGTACTTC. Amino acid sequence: CASSQGLVETQYF.

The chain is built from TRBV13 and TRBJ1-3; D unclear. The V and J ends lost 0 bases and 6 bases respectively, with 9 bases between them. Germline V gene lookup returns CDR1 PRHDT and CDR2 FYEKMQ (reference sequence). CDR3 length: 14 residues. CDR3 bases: TGTGCCAGCAGCTTAGGACTTTGGGTAAACACCATATATTTT. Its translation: CASSLGLWVNTIYF.